The present T cell receptor beta chain was sequenced within a study of blood T cell repertoires in COVID-19. This CDR3 comprises 15 residues. Trimming pared 4 bases from V and 6 bases from J, leaving 15 bases between. Germline lookup yields CDR1 MGHDK and CDR2 SYGVNS. Original processing notes: Quantification of nucleated cells was approximated via reference gene primer amplification. This table comes from immunoSEQ multiplex PCR, and its TCRdb copy is limited to in-frame clones, with some not included. That table is the source of V, J and clone size, and D and trimming were worked out from the DNA. This sample has about 280,000 clones, with over 75% found just once. Cohort assignment relied on participant-reported clinical history. This clone has more than one count but fewer than ten.

V usage is TRBV25-1 and J usage is TRBJ1-4; TRBD1 might be the D (6 bases). The sequence was collected from a woman younger than 45 who had recovered from COVID-19. Sequenced: PBMCs or T cells enriched from blood (not recorded which). The CDR3 is CASSAYRVGDEKLFF. CDR3 bases: TGTGCCAGCAGTGCCTACAGGGTCGGGGATGAAAAACTGTTTTTT.